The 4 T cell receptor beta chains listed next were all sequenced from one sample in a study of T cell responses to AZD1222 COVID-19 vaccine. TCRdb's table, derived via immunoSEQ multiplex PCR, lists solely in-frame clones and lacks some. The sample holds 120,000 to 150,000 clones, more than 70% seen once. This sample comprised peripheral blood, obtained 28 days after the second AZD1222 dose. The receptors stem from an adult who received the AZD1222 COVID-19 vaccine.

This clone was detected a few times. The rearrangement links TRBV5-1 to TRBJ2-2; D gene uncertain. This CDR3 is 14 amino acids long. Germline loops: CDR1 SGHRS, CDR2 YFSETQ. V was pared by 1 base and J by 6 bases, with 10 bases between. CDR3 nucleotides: TGCGCCAGCAGCTTGTATCCAGGATCCGGGGAGCTGTTTTTT. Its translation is CASSLYPGSGELFF.

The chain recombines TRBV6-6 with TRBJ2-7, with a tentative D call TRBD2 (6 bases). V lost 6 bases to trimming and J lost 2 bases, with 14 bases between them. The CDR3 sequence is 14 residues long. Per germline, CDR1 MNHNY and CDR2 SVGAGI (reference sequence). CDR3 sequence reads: CASSRGTQTYEQYF. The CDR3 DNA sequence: TGTGCCAGCAGCCGCGGGACCCAAACCTACGAGCAGTACTTC.

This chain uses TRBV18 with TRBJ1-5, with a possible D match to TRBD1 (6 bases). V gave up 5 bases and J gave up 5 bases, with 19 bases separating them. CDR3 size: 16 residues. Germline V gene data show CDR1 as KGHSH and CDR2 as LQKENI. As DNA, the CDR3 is TGTGCCAGCTCATCGGGAGACAGGATTTGGGATCAGCCCCAGCATTTT. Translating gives CASSSGDRIWDQPQHF. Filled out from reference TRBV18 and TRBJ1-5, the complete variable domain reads NAGVMQNPRHLVRRRGQEARLRCSPMKGHSHVYWYRQLPEEGLKFMVYLQKENIIDESGMPKERFSAEFPKEGPSILRIQQVVRGDSAAYFCASSSGDRIWDQPQHFGDGTRLSIL.

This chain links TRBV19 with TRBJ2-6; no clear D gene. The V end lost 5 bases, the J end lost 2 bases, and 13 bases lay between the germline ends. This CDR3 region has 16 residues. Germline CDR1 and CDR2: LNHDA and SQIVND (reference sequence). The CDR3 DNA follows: TGTGCCAGTAGTCCCAATCCTTGGGCTGGGGCCAACGTCCTGACTTTC. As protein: CASSPNPWAGANVLTF.